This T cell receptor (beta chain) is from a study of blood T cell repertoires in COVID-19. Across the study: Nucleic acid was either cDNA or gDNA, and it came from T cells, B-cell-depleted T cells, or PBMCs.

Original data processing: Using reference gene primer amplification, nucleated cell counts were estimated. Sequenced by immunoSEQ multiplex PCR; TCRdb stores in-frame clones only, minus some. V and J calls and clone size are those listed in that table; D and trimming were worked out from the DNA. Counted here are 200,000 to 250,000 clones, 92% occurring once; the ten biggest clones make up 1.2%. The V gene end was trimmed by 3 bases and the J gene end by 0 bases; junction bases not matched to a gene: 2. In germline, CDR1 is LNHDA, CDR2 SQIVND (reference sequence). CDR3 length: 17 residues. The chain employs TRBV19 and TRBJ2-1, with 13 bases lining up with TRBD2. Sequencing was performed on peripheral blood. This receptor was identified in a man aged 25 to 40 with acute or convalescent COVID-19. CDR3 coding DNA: TGTGCCAGTAGTATGGGACTAGCGGGGAACTCCTACAATGAGCAGTTCTTC. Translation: CASSMGLAGNSYNEQFF.